These 17 T cell receptor beta chains originate from one sample sequenced in a study of T cells after yellow fever vaccination. A single record per CDR3 protein comes from TCRdb applying MiXCR to the 5' RACE reads. The data show 50,000 to 60,000 distinct CDR3 sequences, less than 8% seen once. Sequenced here: CD8+ T cells not binding an NS4B(214-222) dextramer, sorted from PBMCs, sampled more than 35 days after the first yellow fever vaccination. The receptors here all came from a man aged 18 to 30 who received the YFV17D yellow fever vaccine.

The rearrangement uses TRBV27 and TRBJ2-3; a possible D gene is TRBD1 (5 bases). The CDR3 sequence is 15 residues long. In germline, CDR1 is MNHEY, CDR2 SMNVEV (reference sequence). V shed 5 bases and J shed 1 base, with 13 bases lying between them. Here the CDR3 reads CASSAPGWGTDTQYF. For the CDR3, the DNA is TGTGCCAGCAGTGCCCCAGGGTGGGGCACAGATACGCAGTATTTT.

This clonotype showed up many times. This chain joins TRBV6-2 or TRBV6-3 and TRBJ2-6; 9 bases line up with TRBD1. V dropped 1 base and J dropped 1; count of bases not matched to a gene: 5. CDR3 length: 18 residues. The germline CDR1 and CDR2 sequences are MNHEY and SVGEGT. The CDR3 protein is CASSYLGQGLSGANVLTF. The CDR3 region has the DNA TGTGCCAGCAGTTACTTGGGACAGGGTCTTTCTGGGGCCAACGTCCTGACTTTC.

This clonotype came up many times. J is TRBJ2-7 and V is TRBV7-9; the D gene is possibly TRBD1 (5 bases). Germline values: CDR1 SEHNR, CDR2 FQNEAQ (reference sequence). The CDR3 length is 15 residues. V was shortened by 4 bases and J by 2 bases, with 15 bases between the two germline ends. The CDR3 nucleotides are TGTGCCAGCAGCTCTCCCGACGACAGTACCTACGAGCAGTACGTC. This encodes CASSSPDDSTYEQYV.

This chain joins TRBV19 and TRBJ1-1, with TRBD1 identical over 8 bases. Germline CDR1 is LNHDA and CDR2 is SQIVND (reference sequence). The CDR3 has 14 residues. The V segment lost 6 bases and the J segment 6 bases; nucleotides outside the gene matches: 9. The CDR3 loop reads CASRQGGLIAEAFF. CDR3 nucleotide sequence: TGTGCCAGTAGACAGGGGGGTCTGATTGCTGAAGCTTTCTTT.

This clonotype was recorded many times. J is TRBJ1-5 and V is TRBV12-3 or TRBV12-4; TRBD1 is a possible D gene (5 bases). The V gene lost 6 bases and the J gene lost 0 bases, with 9 bases spanning the gap. The CDR3 loop spans 14 amino acids. As DNA, the CDR3 is TGTGCCAGCAGGCAGGGCTATAGCAATCAGCCCCAGCATTTT. Protein sequence: CASRQGYSNQPQHF.

This clonotype was seen a handful of times. J is TRBJ1-3 and V is TRBV29-1; unclear D gene. Germline-derived CDR1 and CDR2 are SQVTM and ANQGSEA. The germline V and J ends were trimmed by 0 bases and 4 bases, with 7 bases remaining between them. The CDR3 has 13 amino acids. The CDR3 loop is CSVEDPGGNTIYF. The CDR3 DNA reads as TGCAGCGTTGAAGATCCAGGAGGAAACACCATATATTTT.

The genes are TRBV27 and TRBJ2-7, with 8 bases lining up with TRBD2. The CDR3 has 16 residues. The ends lost 6 bases at V and 7 bases at J; junction bases unmatched: 17. Germline CDR1 is MNHEY and CDR2 is SMNVEV (reference sequence). The CDR3 reads CASRTLGGRGDWEQYF. CDR3 DNA: TGTGCCAGCAGGACCTTGGGGGGGCGGGGGGACTGGGAGCAGTACTTC.

This clonotype was recorded at least ten times. Written as DNA, the CDR3 is TGTGCCAGCAGTGAGGGGGGCTTCAATCAGCCCCAGCATTTT. This encodes CASSEGGFNQPQHF. The V call is TRBV27, the J call TRBJ1-5; D is perhaps TRBD1 (6 bases). Trimming removed 5 bases from V and 3 bases from J, with 11 bases in between. This CDR3 is built from 14 residues. The germline gives CDR1 MNHEY, CDR2 SMNVEV (reference sequence).

This clonotype was seen ten or more times. The chain has TRBV16 and TRBJ2-3, with D tentatively TRBD2 (6 bases). CDR1 and CDR2 (germline): KGHSY, FQNENV. The CDR3 consists of 13 residues. Trimming removed 1 base from V and 6 bases from J, with 8 bases in between. The CDR3 DNA is TGTGCCAGCAGCCAATGGAGGGAGGATACGCAGTATTTT. Translating it yields CASSQWREDTQYF. Full variable domain (remainder filled in from reference TRBV16 and TRBJ2-3): GEEVAQTPKHLVRGEGQKAKLYCAPIKGHSYVFWYQQVLKNEFKFLISFQNENVFDETGMPKERFSAKCLPNSPCSLEIQATKLEDSAVYFCASSQWREDTQYFGPGTRLTVL.

This clonotype has just a few counts. The rearrangement uses TRBV21-1 and TRBJ2-4; the D call of TRBD2 is as the table states it, not checked on the DNA. TRBV21-1 corresponds to a pseudogene. CDR3 length: 17 residues. The CDR3 nucleotides read TGTGCCAGCAGCAAACGGTCTAGCGGAGTAGCCAAAAACATTCAGTACTTC. Its translation: CASSKRSSGVAKNIQYF.

There are many counts of this clonotype. V usage is TRBV6-2 or TRBV6-3 and J usage is TRBJ2-1; D ambiguous. Germline V CDR1 and CDR2: MNHEY, SVGEGT. The CDR3 is 13 amino acids. Trimming pared 6 bases from V and 3 bases from J, leaving 9 bases between. CDR3 in amino acids: CASRTLGYNEQFF. The CDR3 nucleotides read TGTGCCAGCAGGACGCTAGGCTACAATGAGCAGTTCTTC.

There are many counts of this clonotype. This rearrangement joins TRBV11-3 to TRBJ2-2; D is tentatively TRBD1 or TRBD2 (5 bases each). The CDR3 runs to 13 residues. V shed 5 bases and J shed 6 bases, with 10 bases lying between them. The germline V gene encodes CDR1 SGHNT and CDR2 YENEEA. This CDR3 is CASSMLGAGELFF. CDR3 coding DNA: TGTGCCAGCAGCATGCTGGGGGCCGGGGAGCTGTTTTTT.

Points on this clonotype: The junction departs from the called germline gene at one end, perhaps through a read error. This rearrangement joins TRBV4-3 to TRBJ1-3; weak D call: TRBD1 (5 bases). The CDR3 runs 16 residues. Per the germline V gene, CDR1 is LGHNA and CDR2 is YSLEER. The CDR3 sequence: CASIQKTQGTGNTIYF. Here the CDR3 DNA reads TGCGCCAGCATCCAAAAGACGCAGGGAACTGGAAACACCATATATTTT.

This clonotype was recorded at least ten times. V is TRBV7-2 and J is TRBJ2-2; D remains ambiguous. V was cut by 1 base and J by 9 bases, with 12 bases left in between. The CDR3 covers 14 residues. Germline CDR1 reads SGHTA; CDR2 reads FQGNSA. CDR3 loop: CASSLGSLGRELFF. DNA for the CDR3: TGTGCCAGCAGCTTAGGGTCATTGGGCCGGGAGCTGTTTTTT.

This chain links TRBV27 with TRBJ2-2, with 7 bases lining up with TRBD1. Trimming removed 3 bases from V and 3 bases from J; junction bases left unmatched: 7. The CDR3 is 16 residues long. The germline V gene has CDR1 MNHEY and CDR2 SMNVEV (reference sequence). The CDR3 reads CASSLTGRRDTGELFF. The CDR3 DNA reads TGTGCCAGCAGTTTGACAGGGCGAAGGGACACCGGGGAGCTGTTTTTT.

This clonotype has more than one count but fewer than ten. V gene TRBV29-1 combines with J gene TRBJ1-2; TRBD1 aligns across 7 bases. Losses at the gene ends were 3 bases for V and 8 bases for J; bases not matched to a gene: 6. CDR1 SQVTM and CDR2 ANQGSEA come from the germline V gene. There are 12 residues in the CDR3. The CDR3 reads CSVENQGVGYTF. CDR3 sequence (DNA): TGCAGCGTTGAGAACCAGGGGGTAGGCTACACCTTC.

This clonotype has more than one count but fewer than ten. The chain employs TRBV15 and TRBJ2-5; D is ambiguous. Per germline, CDR1 LNHNV and CDR2 YYDKDF (reference sequence). The CDR3 sequence is 14 residues long. V shed 0 bases and J shed 4 bases, with 9 bases lying between them. This chain's CDR3 is CATSREPVAETQYF. The CDR3 DNA is TGTGCCACCAGCAGAGAGCCGGTGGCAGAGACCCAGTACTTC.